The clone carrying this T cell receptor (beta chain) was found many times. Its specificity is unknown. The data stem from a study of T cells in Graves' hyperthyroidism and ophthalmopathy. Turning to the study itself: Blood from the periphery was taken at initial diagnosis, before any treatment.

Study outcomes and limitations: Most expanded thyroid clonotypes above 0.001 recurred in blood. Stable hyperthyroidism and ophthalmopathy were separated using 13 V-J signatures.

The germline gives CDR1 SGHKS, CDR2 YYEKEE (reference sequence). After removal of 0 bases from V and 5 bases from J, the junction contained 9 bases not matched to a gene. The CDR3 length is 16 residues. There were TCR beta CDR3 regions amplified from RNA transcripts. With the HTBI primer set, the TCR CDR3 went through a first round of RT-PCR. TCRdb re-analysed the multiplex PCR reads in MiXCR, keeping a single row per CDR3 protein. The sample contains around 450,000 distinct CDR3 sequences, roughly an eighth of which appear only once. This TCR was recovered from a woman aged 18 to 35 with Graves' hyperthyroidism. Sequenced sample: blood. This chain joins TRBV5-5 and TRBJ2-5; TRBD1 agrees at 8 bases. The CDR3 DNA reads TGTGCCAGCAGCTTGGGGACAGGGTTTTTCGGGGAGACCCAGTACTTC. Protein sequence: CASSLGTGFFGETQYF. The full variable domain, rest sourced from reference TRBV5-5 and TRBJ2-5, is DAGVTQSPTHLIKTRGQQVTLRCSPISGHKSVSWYQQVLGQGPQFIFQYYEKEERGRGNFPDRFSARQFPNYSSELNVNALLLGDSALYLCASSLGTGFFGETQYFGPGTRLLVL.